This TCR beta chain was sequenced during a study of cytomegalovirus exposure and HLA in healthy donors. Study observations and caveats: Cytomegalovirus status was reportedly diagnosed by the classifier with high specificity and sensitivity.

Germline lookup yields CDR1 SGHRS and CDR2 YFSETQ. Unmatched junction bases numbered 6, after V lost 4 bases and J lost 6 bases. The CDR3 has 14 amino acids. The PCR used 60 Vbeta and 13 Jbeta primers. Assay used: immunoSEQ multiplex PCR; TCRdb lists only in-frame clones, some missing. The profile shows 95,000 to 150,000 clones, about 81% of them singletons. Notes on this clone: Its antigen remains unidentified.

This sequence joins TRBV5-1 and TRBJ1-4; TRBD1 agrees at 7 bases. This TCR came from a woman under 40 in good health and CMV-seronegative. Sequenced material: PBMCs. CDR3 nucleotide sequence: TGCGCCAGCAGCGTTACAGGGGCGGATGAAAAACTGTTTTTT. The encoded protein is CASSVTGADEKLFF.